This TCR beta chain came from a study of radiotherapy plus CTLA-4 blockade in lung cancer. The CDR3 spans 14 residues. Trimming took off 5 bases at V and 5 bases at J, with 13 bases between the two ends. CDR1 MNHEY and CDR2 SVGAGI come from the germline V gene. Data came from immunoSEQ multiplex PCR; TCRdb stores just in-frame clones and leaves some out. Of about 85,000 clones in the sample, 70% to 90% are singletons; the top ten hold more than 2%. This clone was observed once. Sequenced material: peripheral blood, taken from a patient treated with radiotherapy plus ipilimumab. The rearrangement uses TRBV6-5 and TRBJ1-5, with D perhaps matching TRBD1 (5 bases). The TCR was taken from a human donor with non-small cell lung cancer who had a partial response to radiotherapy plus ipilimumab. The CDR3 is CASSDQGRYQPQHF. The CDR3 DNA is TGTGCCAGCAGTGACCAGGGTCGGTATCAGCCCCAGCATTTT.